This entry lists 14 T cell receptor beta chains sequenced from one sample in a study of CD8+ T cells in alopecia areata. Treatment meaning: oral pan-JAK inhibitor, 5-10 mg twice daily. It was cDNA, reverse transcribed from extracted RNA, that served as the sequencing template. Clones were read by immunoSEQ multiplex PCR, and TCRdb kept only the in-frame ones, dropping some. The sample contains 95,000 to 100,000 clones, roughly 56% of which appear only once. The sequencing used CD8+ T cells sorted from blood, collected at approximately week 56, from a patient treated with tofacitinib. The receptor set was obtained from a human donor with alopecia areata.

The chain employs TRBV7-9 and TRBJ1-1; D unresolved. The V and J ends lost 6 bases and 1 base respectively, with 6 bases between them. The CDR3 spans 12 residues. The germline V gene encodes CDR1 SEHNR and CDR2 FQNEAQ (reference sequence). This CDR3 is CASRKGNTEAFF. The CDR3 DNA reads TGTGCCAGCAGAAAAGGGAACACTGAAGCTTTCTTT.

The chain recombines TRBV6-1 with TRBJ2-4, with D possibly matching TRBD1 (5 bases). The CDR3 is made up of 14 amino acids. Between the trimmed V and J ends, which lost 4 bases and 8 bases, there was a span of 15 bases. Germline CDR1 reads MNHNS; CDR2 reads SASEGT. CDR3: CASSGIGAADIQYF. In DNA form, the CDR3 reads TGTGCCAGCAGTGGGATAGGGGCTGCGGACATTCAGTACTTC.

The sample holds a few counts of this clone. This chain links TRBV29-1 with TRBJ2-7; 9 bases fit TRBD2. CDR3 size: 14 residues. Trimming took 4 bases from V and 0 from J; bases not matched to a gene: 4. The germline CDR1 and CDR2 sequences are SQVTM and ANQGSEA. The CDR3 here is CSVVSGGSSYEQYF. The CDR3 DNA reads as TGCAGCGTTGTCAGCGGGGGGTCCTCCTACGAGCAGTACTTC.

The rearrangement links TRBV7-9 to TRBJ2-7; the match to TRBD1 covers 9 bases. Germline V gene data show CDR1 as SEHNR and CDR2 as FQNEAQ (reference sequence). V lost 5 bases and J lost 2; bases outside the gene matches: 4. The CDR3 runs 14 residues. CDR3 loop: CASSHRDRAYEQYF. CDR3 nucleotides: TGTGCCAGCAGCCACCGGGACAGGGCCTACGAGCAGTACTTC.

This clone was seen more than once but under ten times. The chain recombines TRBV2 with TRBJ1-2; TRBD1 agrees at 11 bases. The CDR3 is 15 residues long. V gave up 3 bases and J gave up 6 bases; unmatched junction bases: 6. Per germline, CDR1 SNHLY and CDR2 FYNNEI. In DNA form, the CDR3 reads TGTGCCAGCAGTGATTCGGACAGGGGGCTTGATGGCTACACCTTC. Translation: CASSDSDRGLDGYTF.

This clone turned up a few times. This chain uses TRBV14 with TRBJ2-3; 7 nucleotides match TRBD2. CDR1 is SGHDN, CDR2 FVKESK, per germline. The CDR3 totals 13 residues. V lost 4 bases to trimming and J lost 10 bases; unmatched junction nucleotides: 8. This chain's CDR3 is CASSRGGPLAQYF. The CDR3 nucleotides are TGTGCCAGCAGCCGGGGGGGACCGCTGGCGCAGTATTTT.

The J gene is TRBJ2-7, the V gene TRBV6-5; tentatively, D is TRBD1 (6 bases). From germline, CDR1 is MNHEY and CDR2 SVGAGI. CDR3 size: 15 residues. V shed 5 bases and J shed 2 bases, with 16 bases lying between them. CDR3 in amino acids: CASSPTQTGTYEQYF. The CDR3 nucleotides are TGTGCCAGCAGTCCTACCCAGACAGGAACCTACGAGCAGTACTTC.

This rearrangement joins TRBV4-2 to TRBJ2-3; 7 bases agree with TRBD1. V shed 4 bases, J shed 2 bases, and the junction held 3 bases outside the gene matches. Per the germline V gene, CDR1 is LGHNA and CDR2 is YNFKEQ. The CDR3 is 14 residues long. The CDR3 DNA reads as TGTGCCAGCAGCCCCACAGGGGTCACAGATACGCAGTATTTT. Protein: CASSPTGVTDTQYF.

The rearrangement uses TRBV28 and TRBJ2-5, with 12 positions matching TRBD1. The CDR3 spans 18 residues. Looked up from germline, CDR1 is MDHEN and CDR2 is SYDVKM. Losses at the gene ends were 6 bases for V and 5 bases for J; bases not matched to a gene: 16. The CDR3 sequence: CASRGLEYTGQGAETQYF. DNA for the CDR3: TGTGCCAGCAGAGGACTGGAGTATACGGGACAGGGGGCCGAGACCCAGTACTTC.

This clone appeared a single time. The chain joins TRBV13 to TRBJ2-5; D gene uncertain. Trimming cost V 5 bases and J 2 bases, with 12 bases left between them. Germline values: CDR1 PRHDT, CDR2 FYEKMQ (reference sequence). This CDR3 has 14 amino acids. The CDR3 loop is CASSQSRKQETQYF. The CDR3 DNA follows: TGTGCCAGCAGCCAAAGCCGAAAACAAGAGACCCAGTACTTC. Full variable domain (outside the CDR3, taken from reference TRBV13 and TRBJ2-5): AAGVIQSPRHLIKEKRETATLKCYPIPRHDTVYWYQQGPGQDPQFLISFYEKMQSDKGSIPDRFSAQQFSDYHSELNMSSLELGDSALYFCASSQSRKQETQYFGPGTRLLVL.

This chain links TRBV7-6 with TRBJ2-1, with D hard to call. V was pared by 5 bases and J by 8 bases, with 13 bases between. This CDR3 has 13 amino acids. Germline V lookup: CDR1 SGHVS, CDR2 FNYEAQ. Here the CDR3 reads CASSRGLTDEQFF. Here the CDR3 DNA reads TGTGCCAGCAGCCGAGGCCTGACTGATGAGCAGTTCTTC.

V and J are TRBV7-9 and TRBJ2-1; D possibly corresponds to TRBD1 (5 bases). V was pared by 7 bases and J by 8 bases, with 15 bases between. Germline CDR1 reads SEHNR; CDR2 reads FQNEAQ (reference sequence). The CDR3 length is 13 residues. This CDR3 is CASTGQGFHEQFF. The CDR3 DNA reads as TGTGCCAGCACCGGACAAGGGTTCCATGAGCAGTTCTTC.

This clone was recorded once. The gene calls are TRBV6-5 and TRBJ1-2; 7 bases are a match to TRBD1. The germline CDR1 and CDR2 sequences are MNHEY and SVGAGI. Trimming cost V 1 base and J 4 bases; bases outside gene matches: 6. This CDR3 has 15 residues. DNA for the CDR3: TGTGCCAGCAGTTACTTAATAGGGACAGTCTATGGCTACACCTTC. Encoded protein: CASSYLIGTVYGYTF.

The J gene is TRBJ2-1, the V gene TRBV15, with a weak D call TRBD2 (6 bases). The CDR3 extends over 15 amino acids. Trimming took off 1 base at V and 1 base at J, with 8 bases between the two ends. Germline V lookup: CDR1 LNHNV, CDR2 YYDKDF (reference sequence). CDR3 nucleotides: TGTGCCACCAGCAGAGCGGGGGAATCCTACAATGAGCAGTTCTTC. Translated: CATSRAGESYNEQFF.